One and the same sample provided the 21 T cell receptor beta chains below, sequenced in a study of blood T cells in healthy people across ages. PCR was performed a second time for about 7 to 11 cycles using a sample-barcoded 5' primer and a J-beta primer mix. TCRdb independently ran MiXCR on the 5' RACE reads; one entry per CDR3 protein. Among some 1.4 million distinct CDR3 sequences listed, around 39% were seen once. Sequencing used blood. Source of these receptors: a woman younger than 35 in good health.

The genes are TRBV12-3 or TRBV12-4 and TRBJ2-1; 8 bases map to TRBD2. The CDR3 length is 18 residues. V was clipped by 3 bases and J by 0 bases; unmatched bases: 10. The CDR3 is CASSFSSERGPSYNEQFF. The CDR3 DNA reads as TGTGCCAGCAGTTTTAGTTCCGAGCGGGGGCCCTCCTACAATGAGCAGTTCTTC.

The chain couples TRBV7-3 to TRBJ2-2, with D possibly matching TRBD2 (6 bases). The V end lost 0 bases, the J end lost 1 base, and 12 bases lay between the germline ends. Germline lookup yields CDR1 SGHTA and CDR2 FQGTGA. This CDR3 contains 17 residues. CDR3 bases: TGTGCCAGCAGCTTAACGGTGGGGGGTCAGAACACCGGGGAGCTGTTTTTT. Translating it yields CASSLTVGGQNTGELFF.

The chain joins TRBV10-3 to TRBJ1-2; D uncertain. The CDR3 contains 14 residues. The V end lost 4 bases, the J end lost 8 bases, and 17 bases lay between the germline ends. Per germline, CDR1 ENHRY and CDR2 SYGVKD. CDR3 in DNA: TGTGCCATCAGTGGGCATGACATTCAATACGGCTACACCTTC. Amino acid sequence: CAISGHDIQYGYTF.

The chain couples TRBV12-3 or TRBV12-4 to TRBJ2-7, with 9 bases that match TRBD1. With 5 bases clipped from V and 2 bases from J, the junction kept 7 bases outside the gene matches. This CDR3 is 15 amino acids long. The CDR3 nucleotides read TGTGCCAGCAGTAGCGGGACAGGGCATCCCTACGAGCAGTACTTC. It specifies CASSSGTGHPYEQYF.

The chain combines TRBV29-1 with TRBJ1-2, with D perhaps matching TRBD1 (6 bases). Trimming took 4 bases from V and 6 from J, leaving 9 bases between them. Germline V gene lookup returns CDR1 SQVTM and CDR2 ANQGSEA. The CDR3 has 11 residues. The CDR3 reads CSVVRGNGYTF. The DNA of the CDR3 is TGCAGCGTTGTAAGGGGGAATGGCTACACCTTC.

V gene TRBV11-2 combines with J gene TRBJ2-3; TRBD2 agrees at 13 bases. The CDR3 has 16 residues. Germline CDR1 reads SGHAT; CDR2 reads FQNNGV. Trimming cost V 4 bases and J 7 bases; bases outside gene matches: 8. The CDR3: CASSSRTSGSPNTQYF. The CDR3 bases are TGTGCCAGCAGCTCTCGGACTAGCGGGAGTCCAAATACGCAGTATTTT.

This clonotype was seen more than once but under ten times. The J gene is TRBJ1-1, the V gene TRBV7-2, with a weak D call TRBD1 (5 bases). Germline CDR1 SGHTA, CDR2 FQGNSA. The CDR3 totals 15 residues. Trimming removed 0 bases from V and 1 base from J, with 9 bases in between. In DNA form, the CDR3 reads TGTGCCAGCAGCTTAGCAAGTACAGGGAACACTGAAGCTTTCTTT. Translating gives CASSLASTGNTEAFF. Using reference TRBV7-2 and TRBJ1-1 for the parts outside the CDR3, the full variable domain is GAGVSQSPSNKVTEKGKDVELRCDPISGHTALYWYRQSLGQGLEFLIYFQGNSAPDKSGLPSDRFSAERTGGSVSTLTIQRTQQEDSAVYLCASSLASTGNTEAFFGQGTRLTVV.

About this clonotype: A junction boundary mismatches the germline segment, possibly from a read error. The rearrangement uses TRBV7-2 and TRBJ1-2; tentative D call: TRBD1 (6 bases). CDR1 and CDR2 from the germline V gene are SGHTA and FQGNSA. CDR3 length: 14 amino acids. This CDR3 is CATTGTAANDGYTF. In nucleotides, the CDR3 is TGTGCCACCACAGGGACGGCAGCTAACGATGGCTACACCTTC.

As concerns this clonotype: Germline and junction disagree at one end, which may indicate a read error. The chain has TRBV2 and TRBJ2-7; D remains unclear. Germline loops: CDR1 SNHLY, CDR2 FYNNEI. CDR3 length: 13 residues. CDR3 sequence reads: CASSEGMTYERYF. For the CDR3, the DNA is TGTGCCAGCAGTGAGGGTATGACCTACGAGCGGTACTTC. The full variable domain, rest sourced from reference TRBV2 and TRBJ2-7, is EPEVTQTPSHQVTQMGQEVILRCVPISNHLYFYWYRQILGQKVEFLVSFYNNEISEKSEIFDDQFSVERPDGSNFTLKIRSTKLEDSAMYFCASSEGMTYERYFGPGTRLTVT.

The chain combines TRBV4-1 with TRBJ2-2; D unresolved. The germline V gene encodes CDR1 MGHRA and CDR2 YSYEKL. This CDR3 contains 15 residues. V was cut by 2 bases and J by 2 bases, with 9 bases left in between. The CDR3 DNA reads as TGCGCCAGCAGCCAAAATCCGTCCAACACCGGGGAGCTGTTTTTT. Protein: CASSQNPSNTGELFF.

The genes are TRBV27 and TRBJ1-1, with 9 nucleotides matching TRBD1. Germline V gives CDR1 MNHEY, CDR2 SMNVEV (reference sequence). The CDR3 loop spans 14 amino acids. V lost 6 bases, J lost 0 bases, and 2 bases stayed unmatched. In DNA, the CDR3 is TGTGCCAGCAGCGGACAGGGGATGAACACTGAAGCTTTCTTT. Its protein is CASSGQGMNTEAFF.

The CDR3 DNA reads TGTGCCAGCTGGGGCGCTAGCACAGATACGCAGTATTTT. As protein: CASWGASTDTQYF. The chain couples TRBV27 to TRBJ2-3, with D maybe TRBD1 (5 bases). Germline-derived CDR1 and CDR2 are MNHEY and SMNVEV (reference sequence). V gave up 8 bases and J gave up 0 bases, with 9 bases separating them. This CDR3 is 13 amino acids long.

The chain links TRBV28 to TRBJ2-7; 8 bases match TRBD2. CDR1 MDHEN and CDR2 SYDVKM come from the germline V gene. V trimming: 8 bases; J trimming: 10 bases; junction bases outside the gene matches: 13. The length of the CDR3 is 13 residues. The CDR3 region is CASSGGGPHTQYF. The CDR3 DNA sequence: TGTGCCAGCTCGGGCGGGGGGCCCCATACCCAGTACTTC.

There are a few counts of this clonotype. The rearrangement uses TRBV19 and TRBJ1-5; unclear D gene. Trimming removed 0 bases at V and 0 bases at J, with 21 bases between. CDR1 LNHDA and CDR2 SQIVND come from the germline V gene (reference sequence). The CDR3 consists of 20 residues. The CDR3 DNA reads TGTGCCAGTAGTATAGATGGTTTAGCCTTGATAGGGTATAGCAATCAGCCCCAGCATTTT. Amino acid sequence: CASSIDGLALIGYSNQPQHF. The entire variable domain, with the rest obtained from reference TRBV19 and TRBJ1-5, is as follows: DGGITQSPKYLFRKEGQNVTLSCEQNLNHDAMYWYRQDPGQGLRLIYYSQIVNDFQKGDIAEGYSVSREKKESFPLTVTSAQKNPTAFYLCASSIDGLALIGYSNQPQHFGDGTRLSIL.

V is TRBV12-3 or TRBV12-4 and J is TRBJ2-1; either TRBD1 or TRBD2 may fit D (5 bases each). V was shortened by 5 bases and J by 13 bases, with 27 bases between the two germline ends. The CDR3 loop spans 16 amino acids. DNA of the CDR3: TGTGCCAGCAGTGCTCCTCGGGGCAGAGTCCAAGAGACCCAGTTCTTC. This sequence encodes CASSAPRGRVQETQFF.

The sample holds one count of this clonotype. This chain uses TRBV24-1 with TRBJ2-5; tentatively, D is TRBD1 or TRBD2 (6 bases each). The V and J ends lost 3 bases and 11 bases respectively, with 18 bases between them. Germline CDR1 reads KGHDR; CDR2 reads SFDVKD. CDR3 length equals 14 residues. CDR3 region: CATSDGRPGEAQYF. In DNA, the CDR3 is TGTGCCACCAGTGATGGCCGACCAGGGGAGGCGCAGTACTTC.

V gene TRBV10-3 combines with J gene TRBJ2-1; 7 positions agree with TRBD2. The CDR3 loop spans 15 amino acids. With 5 bases clipped from V and 0 bases from J, the junction kept 4 bases outside the gene matches. Germline V gene data show CDR1 as ENHRY and CDR2 as SYGVKD. The CDR3 reads CAISPAGSSYNEQFF. CDR3 nucleotide sequence: TGTGCCATCAGTCCAGCGGGATCCTCCTACAATGAGCAGTTCTTC.

The chain recombines TRBV7-6 with TRBJ1-2; possibly TRBD1 for D (6 bases). Trimming removed 3 bases at V and 7 bases at J, with 12 bases between. The CDR3 consists of 13 residues. Looked up from germline, CDR1 is SGHVS and CDR2 is FNYEAQ. The CDR3 nucleotides are TGTGCCAGCAGCTTTTCAGGGGATAGTGGCTACACCTTC. This gives the protein CASSFSGDSGYTF.

This clonotype was counted a few times. J is TRBJ2-3 and V is TRBV9, with 13 bases that match TRBD2. CDR3 length equals 17 residues. Looked up from germline, CDR1 is SGDLS and CDR2 is YYNGEE. With 4 bases clipped from V and 5 bases from J, the junction kept 10 bases outside the gene matches. CDR3 sequence (DNA): TGTGCCAGCAGCTCGGGACTAGCGGGGAGTAATGGAGATACGCAGTATTTT. Translating gives CASSSGLAGSNGDTQYF.

The V and J genes are TRBV7-9 and TRBJ2-7; TRBD2 matches at 9 bases. The CDR3 has 16 amino acids. Trimming at V came to 4 bases and at J to 0 bases, leaving 7 bases not matched to a gene. Germline CDR1 is SEHNR and CDR2 is FQNEAQ (reference sequence). CDR3: CASSSLAGDLSYEQYF. The CDR3 bases are TGTGCCAGCAGCTCCTTAGCGGGGGACCTCTCCTACGAGCAGTACTTC. Full variable domain (outside the CDR3, taken from reference TRBV7-9 and TRBJ2-7): DTGVSQNPRHKITKRGQNVTFRCDPISEHNRLYWYRQTLGQGPEFLTYFQNEAQLEKSRLLSDRFSAERPKGSFSTLEIQRTEQGDSAMYLCASSSLAGDLSYEQYFGPGTRLTVT.

The CDR3 spells CASRLTGDEQFF. The CDR3 nucleotides read TGCGCCAGCAGACTGACAGGGGATGAGCAGTTCTTC. The V and J genes are TRBV5-1 and TRBJ2-1; 8 nucleotides match TRBD1. Unmatched junction bases numbered 3, after V lost 5 bases and J lost 8 bases. CDR3 length equals 12 residues. Germline CDR1 is SGHRS and CDR2 is YFSETQ.